A selection of T cell receptor beta chains follows, all from one sample in a study of blood T cell repertoires in COVID-19. The protocol was immunoSEQ multiplex PCR, while the TCRdb copy is restricted to in-frame clones and leaves out a portion. The sample lists about 130,000 clones; approximately 84% were seen once. The sequenced material came from peripheral blood. Source of these receptors: a woman aged 25 to 39 who had recovered from COVID-19. Both conserved end residues are part of each CDR3. A D gene is named only where the DNA matches it firmly. Part of the rows lack a size; the others show once, few, many or a class for expanded clones.

length: 16
V: TRBV3-1/TRBV3-2
J: TRBJ2-2
size: -
D: -
CDR3: CASSQGRFSNTGELFF
DNA: TGTGCCAGCAGCCAAGGGCGGTTTTCGAACACCGGGGAGCTGTTTTTT

length: 13
V: TRBV28
J: TRBJ2-7
size: -
D: TRBD1
CDR3: CASTSDRGNEQYF
DNA: TGTGCCAGCACATCCGACAGGGGCAACGAGCAGTACTTC

length: 14
V: TRBV27
J: TRBJ2-3
size: -
D: -
CDR3: CASSPLPSTDTQYF
DNA: TGTGCCAGCAGTCCCCTCCCTAGCACAGATACGCAGTATTTT

length: 16
V: TRBV5-1
J: TRBJ2-4
size: -
D: -
CDR3: CASSLEGRLAKNIQYF
DNA: TGCGCCAGCAGCTTGGAGGGGCGACTAGCCAAAAACATTCAGTACTTC

length: 14
V: TRBV30
J: TRBJ1-1
size: -
D: TRBD1
CDR3: CAWRGDRGNTEAFF
DNA: TGTGCCTGGAGGGGGGACAGGGGGAACACTGAAGCTTTCTTT

length: 16
V: TRBV4-1
J: TRBJ2-7
size: -
D: TRBD1
CDR3: CASSQEGTGVFYEQYF
DNA: TGCGCCAGCAGCCAAGAGGGGACAGGGGTCTTCTACGAGCAGTACTTC

length: 16
V: TRBV7-2
J: TRBJ1-5
size: -
D: -
CDR3: CASSFGTPYSNQPQHF
DNA: TGTGCCAGCAGCTTCGGGACACCCTATAGCAATCAGCCCCAGCATTTT

length: 15
V: TRBV6-5
J: TRBJ1-1
size: -
D: TRBD1
CDR3: CASSNQQGKNTEAFF
DNA: TGTGCCAGCAGTAATCAACAGGGGAAGAACACTGAAGCTTTCTTT

length: 15
V: TRBV10-3
J: TRBJ2-3
size: -
D: TRBD2
CDR3: CAISESLAGVGTQYF
DNA: TGTGCCATCAGTGAGTCACTAGCGGGAGTGGGTACGCAGTATTTT

length: 15
V: TRBV24-1
J: TRBJ2-1
size: -
D: TRBD2
CDR3: CATSATSGRGNEQFF
DNA: TGTGCCACCAGCGCCACTAGCGGGAGGGGGAATGAGCAGTTCTTC

length: 11
V: TRBV29-1
J: TRBJ1-1
size: -
D: TRBD1
CDR3: CSVGTGAEAFF
DNA: TGCAGCGTTGGGACAGGGGCTGAAGCTTTCTTT

length: 16
V: TRBV4-1
J: TRBJ2-6
size: once
D: -
CDR3: CASSQADSSGANVLTF
DNA: TGCGCCAGCAGCCAAGCTGACAGCTCTGGGGCCAACGTCCTGACTTTC

length: 13
V: TRBV14
J: TRBJ2-7
size: once
D: -
CDR3: CASSHDRSYEQYF
DNA: TGTGCCAGCAGCCACGACAGGAGCTACGAGCAGTACTTC

length: 14
V: TRBV7-2
J: TRBJ1-5
size: -
D: -
CDR3: CASSLAAGNQPQHF
DNA: TGTGCCAGCAGCTTGGCCGCCGGCAATCAGCCCCAGCATTTT

length: 12
V: TRBV10-3
J: TRBJ1-2
size: -
D: -
CDR3: CAISATADGYTF
DNA: TGTGCCATCAGTGCGACAGCAGATGGCTACACCTTC

length: 15
V: TRBV3-1/TRBV3-2
J: TRBJ2-3
size: -
D: -
CDR3: CASSQTRGPDGTQYF
DNA: TGTGCCAGCAGCCAAACGCGCGGGCCGGATGGTACGCAGTATTTT

length: 15
V: TRBV6-5
J: TRBJ1-4
size: -
D: TRBD1
CDR3: CASSNSGTANEKLFF
DNA: TGTGCCAGCAGCAACTCCGGGACAGCTAATGAAAAACTGTTTTTT

length: 15
V: TRBV19
J: TRBJ2-1
size: few
D: TRBD2
CDR3: CASRPSGIPYNEQFF
DNA: TGTGCCAGTAGGCCTAGCGGAATACCATACAATGAGCAGTTCTTC

length: 17
V: TRBV2
J: TRBJ2-2
size: -
D: TRBD2
CDR3: CASSGPTSGRDTGELFF
DNA: TGTGCCAGCAGTGGACCTACTAGCGGGAGGGACACCGGGGAGCTGTTTTTT

length: 17
V: TRBV24-1
J: TRBJ1-4
size: -
D: -
CDR3: CATRPRAYWSHNEKLFF
DNA: TGTGCCACCAGGCCGAGAGCTTATTGGAGCCATAATGAAAAACTGTTTTTT

length: 14
V: TRBV3-1/TRBV3-2
J: TRBJ1-5
size: -
D: -
CDR3: CASSLRTENQPQHF
DNA: TGTGCCAGCAGCCTTCGGACAGAGAATCAGCCCCAGCATTTT

length: 13
V: TRBV19
J: TRBJ1-1
size: once
D: -
CDR3: CASSTVRGTEAFF
DNA: TGTGCCAGTAGTACGGTGCGGGGCACTGAAGCTTTCTTT

length: 14
V: TRBV25-1
J: TRBJ2-5
size: -
D: TRBD2
CDR3: CASSGGGAGETQYF
DNA: TGTGCCAGCAGTGGGGGAGGGGCCGGGGAGACCCAGTACTTC

length: 15
V: TRBV7-3
J: TRBJ2-3
size: -
D: -
CDR3: CASSPHPGDTDTQYF
DNA: TGTGCCAGCAGCCCCCACCCAGGGGACACAGATACGCAGTATTTT

length: 17
V: TRBV4-1
J: TRBJ2-5
size: -
D: TRBD1
CDR3: CASSQEGQGAQEETQYF
DNA: TGCGCCAGCAGCCAAGAAGGACAGGGGGCGCAGGAAGAGACCCAGTACTTC

length: 15
V: TRBV3-1/TRBV3-2
J: TRBJ1-5
size: -
D: TRBD1
CDR3: CASSLGTGINQPQHF
DNA: TGTGCCAGCAGCCTCGGGACAGGCATCAATCAGCCCCAGCATTTT

length: 13
V: TRBV5-6
J: TRBJ2-7
size: -
D: -
CDR3: CASSPPGDYEQYF
DNA: TGTGCCAGCAGCCCCCCAGGGGACTACGAGCAGTACTTC

length: 14
V: TRBV27
J: TRBJ1-5
size: -
D: -
CDR3: CASRGLTLNQPQHF
DNA: TGTGCCAGCAGAGGACTGACGCTCAATCAGCCCCAGCATTTT

length: 15
V: TRBV5-1
J: TRBJ2-3
size: -
D: TRBD1
CDR3: CASSLPGQGVDTQYF
DNA: TGCGCCAGCAGCCTGCCCGGACAGGGCGTAGATACGCAGTATTTT

length: 14
V: TRBV3-1/TRBV3-2
J: TRBJ2-5
size: -
D: TRBD1
CDR3: CASSQAIAGTGLYF
DNA: TGTGCCAGCAGCCAAGCCATAGCTGGGACAGGGTTATACTTC

length: 15
V: TRBV18
J: TRBJ1-5
size: -
D: TRBD1
CDR3: CASSRDRGRDQPQHF
DNA: TGTGCCAGCTCACGGGACAGGGGGCGAGATCAGCCCCAGCATTTT

length: 14
V: TRBV27
J: TRBJ1-1
size: -
D: -
CDR3: CASSSRGWGTEAFF
DNA: TGTGCCAGCAGTTCCAGGGGTTGGGGCACTGAAGCTTTCTTT

length: 16
V: TRBV18
J: TRBJ1-1
size: few
D: TRBD1
CDR3: CASSPTTGGMNTEAFF
DNA: TGTGCCAGCTCACCGACGACAGGGGGTATGAACACTGAAGCTTTCTTT

length: 14
V: TRBV19
J: TRBJ1-3
size: -
D: -
CDR3: CASSTGLTGNTIYF
DNA: TGTGCCAGTAGTACAGGGCTTACTGGAAACACCATATATTTT